This TCR beta chain comes out of a study of T-cell reconstitution after alpha-beta-depleted transplantation in children. Construction of the TCRbeta library involved unique molecular identifiers. TCRdb itself ran the PCR reads through MiXCR, one entry per CDR3 protein. The sample shows about 580,000 distinct CDR3 sequences, more than 20% of them seen only once. CDR3 length equals 22 residues. The sample holds many counts of this clonotype. The sample consisted of PBMCs, mostly from graft donor cells, taken 360 days after TCRalphabeta/CD19-depleted stem cell transplant. The sequence was obtained from a boy younger than two who had a stem cell transplant for acute myeloid leukemia, so the T cells may come from the graft donor. The genes are TRBV21-1 and TRBJ2-7; the table's D call of TRBD2 was not tested on the DNA. TRBV21-1 is given as a pseudogene. The CDR3 here is CASSKGGGVGDGYRGFKGEQYF. In DNA, the CDR3 is TGTGCCAGCAGCAAAGGTGGAGGTGTAGGTGATGGGTACCGCGGATTTAAGGGCGAGCAGTACTTC.